Following are 30 T cell receptor beta chains from one sample sequenced in a study of shared clonotypes between healthy human individuals (dated by TCRdb to 2020 to 2021). The library was produced with the immunoSEQ multiplex PCR assay. TCRdb took over this immuneACCESS table, retaining in-frame rearrangements with V and J assigned. Such tables are incomplete; in checked studies, under half of the missing clones stem from an unresolved V gene, and the remainder is unexplained. The sample records over 2 million clones, 85% to 95% of which are singletons. The ten most abundant clones make up about 0.36% of the sample. The material sequenced was naive CD4+ T cells from PBMCs. Explained via the paper, the cell subset or site label denotes: CD45RA+ positively selected. These receptor sequences come from a man aged 18 to 35 in good health. Some clones in this sample may be carry-over from other donors' samples.

This chain joins TRBV2 and TRBJ1-4; no reliable D call. The CDR3 runs 14 residues. V lost 5 bases to trimming and J lost 4 bases, with 11 bases between them. CDR1 and CDR2 (germline): SNHLY, FYNNEI. The CDR3 DNA reads TGTGCCAGCAGTCTGCGACAAGTTAATGAAAAACTGTTTTTT. This sequence encodes CASSLRQVNEKLFF.

The chain joins TRBV10-3 to TRBJ1-4; 8 nucleotides match TRBD1. The CDR3 covers 13 residues. After removal of 11 bases from V and 5 bases from J, the junction contained 7 bases not matched to a gene. Germline CDR1 and CDR2: ENHRY and SYGVKD. In DNA, the CDR3 is TGTGCCGCGGGGACAGGCATAAATGAAAAACTGTTTTTT. It yields the protein CAAGTGINEKLFF.

The genes are TRBV9 and TRBJ2-6; 9 bases match TRBD1. Germline V CDR1 and CDR2: SGDLS, YYNGEE. The CDR3 contains 17 residues. J gave up 3 bases and V 2 bases, and 6 bases lay outside the gene matches. The CDR3 DNA sequence: TGTGCCAGCAGCGTTGGGGACAGGGTTTTTGGGGCCAACGTCCTGACTTTC. It is translated as CASSVGDRVFGANVLTF.

The chain links TRBV9 to TRBJ1-6; TRBD1 matches 12 bases. The CDR3 runs 17 residues. Germline lookup yields CDR1 SGDLS and CDR2 YYNGEE. J lost 7 bases, V lost 4 bases, and 9 bases had no gene match. The CDR3 is CASSFSGTGGFNSPLHF. The DNA of the CDR3 is TGTGCCAGCAGCTTCTCCGGGACAGGGGGCTTCAATTCACCCCTCCACTTT.

The rearrangement uses TRBV30 and TRBJ1-2, with D perhaps matching TRBD1 (6 bases). The CDR3 contains 14 residues. Germline V gives CDR1 GTSNPN, CDR2 SVGIG (reference sequence). V was cut by 0 bases and J by 6 bases, with 14 bases left in between. This CDR3 reads CAWSVWGRGDGYTF. The DNA of the CDR3 is TGTGCCTGGAGTGTATGGGGCAGGGGTGATGGCTACACCTTC.

This clone was detected once. V gene TRBV18 combines with J gene TRBJ2-5; D gene uncertain. V lost 3 bases to trimming and J lost 5 bases, with 19 bases between them. Germline values: CDR1 KGHSH, CDR2 LQKENI. The CDR3 extends over 16 amino acids. CDR3: CASSPSAGSKRETQYF. The DNA for the CDR3 is TGTGCCAGCTCACCGTCGGCCGGATCCAAACGGGAGACCCAGTACTTC.

The V gene is TRBV19, the J gene TRBJ2-2; D may be TRBD2 (6 bases). The length of the CDR3 is 17 residues. Germline lookup yields CDR1 LNHDA and CDR2 SQIVND (reference sequence). The V and J ends lost 5 bases and 7 bases respectively, with 23 bases between them. The CDR3 loop is CASSSWRRASDGGELFF. Here the CDR3 DNA reads TGTGCCAGTAGTTCCTGGAGGAGGGCTAGCGACGGCGGGGAGCTGTTTTTT.

The chain employs TRBV30 and TRBJ2-1; TRBD1 is a possible D gene (5 bases). Germline assignment: CDR1 GTSNPN and CDR2 SVGIG (reference sequence). The CDR3 has 13 amino acids. V gave up 7 bases and J gave up 2 bases, with 12 bases separating them. The CDR3 DNA reads TGTGCCTACAGGACCACTACCTACAATGAGCAGTTCTTC. This encodes CAYRTTTYNEQFF. The full variable domain, with the rest looked up from reference TRBV30 and TRBJ2-1, is SQTIHQWPATLVQPVGSPLSLECTVEGTSNPNLYWYRQAAGRGLQLLFYSVGIGQISSEVPQNLSASRPQDRQFILSSKKLLLSDSGFYLCAYRTTTYNEQFFGPGTRLTVL.

V usage is TRBV6-4 and J usage is TRBJ2-3, with 11 nucleotides matching TRBD2. V shed 3 bases and J 7 bases; nucleotides not matched to a gene: 12. The CDR3 is 17 amino acids. Germline CDR1 MRHNA, CDR2 SNTAGT. In DNA form, the CDR3 reads TGTGCCAGCAGTGATCAGCCCCTGACTAGCGGGAAGAATACGCAGTATTTT. Its protein is CASSDQPLTSGKNTQYF.

On this clone: Additional DNA sequences in this sample encode the identical CDR3. Here the CDR3 DNA reads TGTGCCAGCAGTTTAGCGGGGGACGAGCAGTACTTC. Its translation: CASSLAGDEQYF. This sequence joins TRBV28 and TRBJ2-7, with 7 nucleotides matching TRBD2. Germline lookup yields CDR1 MDHEN and CDR2 SYDVKM. The V and J ends lost 2 bases and 5 bases, in that order; junction bases with no gene match: 0. The CDR3 is 12 amino acids.

The chain joins TRBV25-1 to TRBJ2-1; TRBD2 is a possible D gene (5 bases). The CDR3 contains 14 residues. From germline, CDR1 is MGHDK and CDR2 SYGVNS. Trimming stripped 1 base from V and 3 bases from J, with 7 bases between. The CDR3 sequence is CASSEFEGYNEQFF. CDR3 nucleotide sequence: TGTGCCAGCAGTGAATTCGAGGGCTACAATGAGCAGTTCTTC.

V usage is TRBV6-1 and J usage is TRBJ2-1, with D perhaps matching TRBD2 (5 bases). The length of the CDR3 is 15 residues. V lost 6 bases and J 0 bases, leaving 12 bases between the germline ends. Germline loops: CDR1 MNHNS, CDR2 SASEGT. CDR3 bases: TGTGCCAGCAGACCGACTACTAGCTCCTACAATGAGCAGTTCTTC. Its protein product is CASRPTTSSYNEQFF.

The chain uses TRBV11-2 and TRBJ2-5; D gene ambiguous. The ends were cut back, 2 bases at V and 5 bases at J, with 6 bases in the middle. This CDR3 has 12 residues. Germline V lookup: CDR1 SGHAT, CDR2 FQNNGV. This CDR3 reads CASSLRRETQYF. In nucleotides, the CDR3 is TGTGCCAGCAGCTTAAGAAGGGAGACCCAGTACTTC.

This sequence joins TRBV28 and TRBJ2-3, with no clear D. Between the trimmed V and J ends, which lost 4 bases and 1 base, there was a span of 12 bases. Germline V gene lookup returns CDR1 MDHEN and CDR2 SYDVKM. The CDR3 runs 15 residues. CDR3 DNA sequence: TGTGCCAGCAGTTCCTCGGGCCATCGCACAGATACGCAGTATTTT. Amino acid sequence: CASSSSGHRTDTQYF.

The chain recombines TRBV4-1 with TRBJ2-2; no reliable D call. V dropped 4 bases and J dropped 2 bases, with 17 bases sitting between them. CDR1 is MGHRA and CDR2 is YSYEKL in the germline V gene. The CDR3 is 17 residues long. This chain's CDR3 is CASSPQIGPINTGELFF. For the CDR3, the DNA is TGCGCCAGCAGCCCGCAGATAGGGCCCATAAACACCGGGGAGCTGTTTTTT.

The rearrangement joins TRBV29-1 to TRBJ2-7; D is unclear. With 3 bases removed from V and 3 bases from J, the gap between germline ends came to 6 bases. There are 11 residues in the CDR3. Germline V gene data show CDR1 as SQVTM and CDR2 as ANQGSEA. Here the CDR3 reads CSVESNYEQYF. The CDR3, as DNA: TGCAGCGTTGAGTCAAACTACGAGCAGTACTTC.

The chain combines TRBV19 with TRBJ2-3; 8 bases match TRBD2. With 5 bases clipped from V and 0 bases from J, the junction kept 7 bases outside the gene matches. This CDR3 spans 16 amino acids. Germline loops: CDR1 LNHDA, CDR2 SQIVND (reference sequence). CDR3 bases: TGTGCCAGTAGTTCTCCAGCGGGAGCTAGCACAGATACGCAGTATTTT. This codes for CASSSPAGASTDTQYF.

Comments on this clone: Other DNA sequences in this specimen translate into the identical CDR3. V and J are TRBV19 and TRBJ2-6; TRBD2 might be the D (6 bases). V dropped 6 bases and J dropped 1 base, with 10 bases sitting between them. Germline loops: CDR1 LNHDA, CDR2 SQIVND (reference sequence). The CDR3 length is 15 residues. The CDR3 coding sequence is TGTGCCAGTAGCCCCGGGGGTTCTGGGGCCAACGTCCTGACTTTC. Protein sequence: CASSPGGSGANVLTF.

The J gene is TRBJ2-5, the V gene TRBV21-1; the table's D call, TRBD2, has no DNA check behind it. TRBV21-1 is classified as a pseudogene. The CDR3 runs 17 residues. CDR3 amino acids: CASSSLRGGRYQETQYF. DNA for the CDR3: TGTGCCAGCAGCTCCCTCCGAGGAGGGAGGTACCAAGAGACCCAGTACTTC.

The chain is built from TRBV5-1 and TRBJ2-3, with 14 positions matching TRBD2. The V segment lost 0 bases and the J segment 4 bases; nucleotides outside the gene matches: 7. The CDR3 contains 18 residues. Germline V gene lookup returns CDR1 SGHRS and CDR2 YFSETQ. CDR3 DNA sequence: TGCGCCAGCAGCTTGGTTCCGGGACTAGCGGGAGAGTCAGATACGCAGTATTTT. Translating gives CASSLVPGLAGESDTQYF. Using reference TRBV5-1 and TRBJ2-3 for the parts outside the CDR3, the full variable domain is KAGVTQTPRYLIKTRGQQVTLSCSPISGHRSVSWYQQTPGQGLQFLFEYFSETQRNKGNFPGRFSGRQFSNSRSEMNVSTLELGDSALYLCASSLVPGLAGESDTQYFGPGTRLTVL.

The gene calls are TRBV7-6 and TRBJ2-5; 8 nucleotides line up with TRBD2. V shed 3 bases and J 1 base; nucleotides not matched to a gene: 7. CDR3 length equals 16 residues. CDR1 and CDR2 (germline): SGHVS, FNYEAQ. The CDR3 reads CASSFRGGSLQETQYF. CDR3 DNA sequence: TGTGCCAGCAGCTTCCGGGGGGGGAGCCTCCAAGAGACCCAGTACTTC.

The chain carries TRBV18 and TRBJ2-3, with TRBD2 matching 10 bases. Germline assignment: CDR1 KGHSH and CDR2 LQKENI. There are 15 residues in the CDR3. With V trimmed by 2 bases and J by 6 bases, 5 bases remained unmatched. As DNA, the CDR3 is TGTGCCAGCTCACCAGCTAGCGGGAGAGGGGATACGCAGTATTTT. It encodes CASSPASGRGDTQYF. Variable domain in full (rest from reference TRBV18 and TRBJ2-3): NAGVMQNPRHLVRRRGQEARLRCSPMKGHSHVYWYRQLPEEGLKFMVYLQKENIIDESGMPKERFSAEFPKEGPSILRIQQVVRGDSAAYFCASSPASGRGDTQYFGPGTRLTVL.

As concerns this clone: Other DNA sequences in the sample encode the same CDR3. The rearrangement joins TRBV7-2 to TRBJ2-1; 8 bases match TRBD1. This CDR3 is 15 amino acids long. CDR1 and CDR2 (germline): SGHTA, FQGNSA. Trimming cost V 5 bases and J 3 bases; bases outside gene matches: 6. Here the CDR3 reads CASSGGTGVYNEQFF. For the CDR3, the DNA is TGTGCCAGCAGCGGCGGGACAGGAGTCTACAATGAGCAGTTCTTC.

The chain joins TRBV7-9 to TRBJ1-1; D ambiguous. The germline gives CDR1 SEHNR, CDR2 FQNEAQ (reference sequence). CDR3 size: 14 residues. Trimming removed 3 bases at V and 1 base at J, with 9 bases between. In nucleotides, the CDR3 is TGTGCCAGCAGCTTCGGGGTCCCGAACACTGAAGCTTTCTTT. This translates into CASSFGVPNTEAFF.

V usage is TRBV5-1 and J usage is TRBJ2-3; the match to TRBD2 covers 10 bases. The CDR3 runs to 15 residues. The V segment lost 4 bases and the J segment 2 bases; nucleotides outside the gene matches: 4. Germline V lookup: CDR1 SGHRS, CDR2 YFSETQ. The CDR3 bases are TGCGCCAGCAGCCCTACTAGCGGGGTCACAGATACGCAGTATTTT. This codes for CASSPTSGVTDTQYF.

The chain recombines TRBV5-1 with TRBJ2-7; TRBD2 aligns across 12 bases. The CDR3 covers 18 residues. Germline V lookup: CDR1 SGHRS, CDR2 YFSETQ. Losses at the gene ends were 0 bases for V and 2 bases for J; bases not matched to a gene: 9. The CDR3 sequence: CASSLGGLAGFGAYEQYF. The CDR3, as DNA: TGCGCCAGCAGCTTGGGCGGACTAGCGGGATTCGGCGCCTACGAGCAGTACTTC.

The chain uses TRBV7-3 and TRBJ2-1; TRBD2 matches 13 bases. Germline CDR1 is SGHTA and CDR2 is FQGTGA. V shed 3 bases, J shed 9 bases, and the junction held 2 bases outside the gene matches. CDR3 length: 14 residues. CDR3 region: CASSFGLAGVEQFF. CDR3 nucleotides: TGTGCCAGCAGCTTCGGACTAGCGGGAGTTGAGCAGTTCTTC.

Concerning this clone: This same CDR3 is encoded by further DNA sequences in the sample. The gene calls are TRBV5-4 and TRBJ2-7, with 7 bases that match TRBD2. Per the germline V gene, CDR1 is SGHNT and CDR2 is YYREEE (reference sequence). This CDR3 is 13 amino acids long. The V segment lost 4 bases and the J segment 4 bases; nucleotides outside the gene matches: 5. CDR3 sequence reads: CASSPGRSYEQYF. In DNA form, the CDR3 reads TGTGCCAGCAGCCCCGGGAGGTCGTACGAGCAGTACTTC.

The chain is built from TRBV10-2 and TRBJ2-3; perhaps TRBD2 as D (7 bases). Looked up from germline, CDR1 is WSHSY and CDR2 is SAAADI. The V and J ends lost 4 bases and 2 bases respectively, with 16 bases between them. This CDR3 comprises 16 residues. CDR3 in DNA: TGCGCCAGCAGTGGGGGGAGGGACACCGTCACAGATACGCAGTATTTT. This sequence encodes CASSGGRDTVTDTQYF.

Concerning this clone itself: A read error may explain this, as a much larger clone is one base away. Other DNA sequences within the sample encode an identical CDR3. This chain joins TRBV9 and TRBJ1-1; D remains ambiguous. This CDR3 is built from 13 residues. Between the trimmed V and J ends, which lost 0 bases and 0 bases, there was a span of 3 bases. Germline loops: CDR1 SGDLS, CDR2 YYNGEE. Here the CDR3 DNA reads TGTGCCAGCAGCGTAGGGATGAACACTGAAGCTTTCTTT. Translated: CASSVGMNTEAFF.